The subject of this entry is one T cell receptor (beta chain). A read error may account for a junction end that differs from germline. Germline loops: CDR1 SNHLY, CDR2 FYNNEI. The CDR3 length is 13 residues. The sample comes from a study of blood T cells in healthy people across ages. A sample-barcoded 5' primer and a J-beta primer mix were used in a second PCR of about 6 to 11 cycles. TCRdb ran MiXCR on the 5' RACE reads and lists one entry per CDR3 protein. In the table there are about 1.6 million distinct CDR3 sequences, approximately 32% of which are singletons. V usage is TRBV2 and J usage is TRBJ2-1; tentative D call: TRBD2 (5 bases). This sequence originates from a woman aged 30 to 39 in good health. Sequencing was carried out using blood. The CDR3 DNA follows: TGTGCCAGCGACCCCGAGGGATACAATGAGCGGTTCTTC. Translation: CASDPEGYNERFF.